The following is a TCR beta chain sequence with its context. The specificity of this receptor is unknown. The record has no base qualities; no much larger clone is one base away. The record originates from a study of cytomegalovirus exposure and HLA in healthy donors listed by TCRdb under 2017. Study-level background: In an earlier analysis of some 610 of the donors, 276 Gb of sequence data and about 110 million unique TCR beta sequences from some 170 million T cells were reported. HLA typing included class I and class II loci at four-digit resolution. An early release that covered around 590 HLA-typed donors contained approximately 320 gigabases of sequencing data and roughly 84 million unique TCR sequences. All discovery cohort repertoires had been generated on a single sequencing platform. Among 300 to 450 genotyped donors of the cohort, an average of approximately 240,000 unique TCR beta nucleotide sequences were sequenced per donor, roughly 20% of them non-productive. The later analysis used no new phenotypic data to find candidate immune exposures, relying instead on TCR beta sequences and their occurrence across donors. The study aimed to test whether cataloging public T cell receptors could reveal signatures of past pathogen exposure. High-throughput TCR immunosequencing, statistical association of individual TCRs with disease status, and machine learning were combined to predict cytomegalovirus infection status. The number of typed donors differed by locus: roughly 629-640 for A, B, C, DRB1 and DQB1; approximately 520 for DQA1; approximately 600 for DPA1; and around 450 for DPB1. In a later analysis, previously published TCR beta repertoires from some 640 donors were re-analyzed and high-resolution HLA genotyping was added so that TCR occurrence patterns could be studied. Donor age, sex, ethnicity and CMV serostatus were compiled together with the repertoire data. Genome-wide SNP genotypes for about 65% of the 666 donors were used in a later genetic analysis, which treated that subset as a discovery cohort. The T cell repertoires of 666 subjects were profiled by immunosequencing and related to cytomegalovirus serostatus. An earlier analysis of 587 of the donors used high-throughput TCR beta sequencing to judge whether each TCR beta V gene segment behaved as functional or pseudogenic. Besides the first cohort of approximately 670 subjects, a separate validation cohort made up of roughly 120 different subjects was used. Of the roughly 390 genotyped donors, roughly 80% were placed in the genetic ancestry cluster associated with self-reported Caucasian donors. Roughly 5 DR-DQ haplotypes were handled as single units for association and clustering because linkage in the cohort was strong.

Libraries were built with the immunoSEQ multiplex PCR assay. For the multiplex PCR, a mixture combining 60 forward primers for TCR Vbeta segments and 13 reverse primers for TCR Jbeta segments was used. The CDR3 region of rearranged TCR beta genes was amplified from genomic DNA with a multiplex PCR assay. The amplified TCR beta libraries were sequenced on the Illumina HiSeq System as 87-base-pair reads. The published analysis was carried out like this. Across the 600 to 700 repertoires, a later analysis counted around 80 million unique TCR beta chains, some 11 million of which were shared by at least two donors. Raw reads were error-corrected and collapsed into unique sequences with a nearest-neighbor algorithm that merged closely related sequences to remove PCR and sequencing errors. Alignment of CDR3 sequences to IMGT reference sequences was used to assign V, D and J gene segments. For a sequence to be retained, at least a six-nucleotide match to both a V gene segment and a J gene segment was required. Rearrangements were called productive when the CDR3 lacked stop codons and stayed in frame with V and J; all others were non-productive. Following IMGT convention, CDR3 was defined as the stretch from the second conserved V-encoded cysteine to the conserved J-encoded phenylalanine. In an earlier analysis of approximately 590 of the donors, sequences lacking an unambiguous match to a single V gene segment were excluded. In an earlier analysis of almost 600 of the donors, a V segment was called functional when productive rearrangements were above 56.7%, and segregating when the standard deviation between donors exceeded 5%. A statistical classification framework was developed to diagnose cytomegalovirus status using the catalog of TCR beta chain sequences. In a later analysis, TCR nucleotide sequences were compared against IMGT/GENE-DB human TR gene sequences so that V and J genes could be assigned. In a later analysis, CDR3 sequences and most-parsimonious VDJ recombination scenarios were assigned using the TCRdist pipeline. In a later analysis, each TCR beta chain was defined by its CDR3 amino acid sequence together with its V-gene family, and reads without a unique V-gene family were excluded. A later analysis removed 500 to 650 highly shared, low-generation-probability nucleotide sequences to deal with suspected cross-contamination and a sequencing artifact. In a later analysis, a clonal expansion index was calculated for each public chain from normalized within-repertoire ranks of inferred template counts. In a later analysis, generation probabilities were computed using a VDJ recombination model fitted to out-of-frame rearrangements, and the results were checked against IGoR. Hypergeometric tests were used in a later analysis to score TCR-TCR, TCR-HLA and TCR-CMV co-occurrence, with a repertoire-size bias correction applied to the TCR pairs. To estimate false discovery rates, a later analysis permuted the HLA or CMV assignments 20 times. In a later analysis, co-occurring TCRs were grouped using DBSCAN, and TCRdist sequence similarity was added for clustering within HLA-allele-positive subsets. Repertoires with fewer than 30,000 or more than 120,000 public chains were left out of co-occurrence clustering, as were about five repertoires with anomalous nucleotide sharing. In TCRdb, the immuneACCESS table is reduced to in-frame sequences with V and J assigned. These tables do not hold every clone; where another copy was compared, an unresolved V gene accounts for under half, and the others remain unexplained. V and J calls and clone size come straight from that table; D and trimming were deduced from the DNA. This sample gives hundreds of thousands of clones in total; around 73% of them show up just once. The top ten constitute 3.8% of the sample.

In total, roughly 670 healthy bone marrow donors made up the cohort. All cohort members were sampled while nominally healthy, although unrecorded immune exposures were likely present. The donor tested CMV seronegative and was one of the 352 seronegative cohort members. A peripheral blood sample was provided by each donor, and peripheral blood mononuclear cells were used for TCR beta sequencing. The Qiagen DNeasy Blood Extraction Kit was used to extract genomic DNA from the blood cell samples. On the study overall, not on this receptor specifically: The presence/absence analyses assumed that sequencing depth was roughly uniform across donors, and that assumption may not be true. An earlier analysis of 587 of the donors showed that most TCR beta V segments appeared in productive rearrangements either about 90% or about 30% of the time, which broadly matched IMGT annotations. The authors suggested that the approach could potentially be generalized to other disease states and immunological phenotypes. A total of 150 to 200 TCR beta chains were listed by the study as associated with cytomegalovirus. The sequencing pipeline was judged likely to have produced a cluster of highly shared sequence variants as a technical artifact. A later analysis found that TCR association rates varied across HLA loci, with DRB1 alleles showing the most associated TCRs and HLA-C alleles the fewest. A further reported finding was that TCR beta sequences accurately predicted the HLA-A and HLA-B alleles for most subjects in the first cohort. Most TCR sequences were seen in very few donors, while some public TCRs were found in many individuals. The classifier was reported to diagnose cytomegalovirus status with high specificity and sensitivity in both the original and validation cohorts. A few of the identified cytomegalovirus-associated TCR beta chains were confirmed in vitro to be specific for cytomegalovirus antigens. Correlated functional status among segregating V segments might be attributable to linkage disequilibrium, but an unknown experimental factor could not be ruled out. In a later analysis, HLA-associated TCR beta chains were found to be more clonally expanded and to have lower generation probabilities than equally common non-associated chains. Seventeen rarely observed V segments, including chromosome 9 orphons, were excluded from the earlier analysis of about 500 of the donors because counts were too low. A later analysis reported that several top co-occurrence clusters appeared linked to parvovirus B19, influenza, CMV and Epstein-Barr virus. When HLA alleles, especially DR and DQ, strongly co-occurred, attributing TCR associations to individual alleles was difficult. For the cohort, immune exposure information was limited to CMV serostatus. In this cohort, only TCR beta chains were sequenced, and detectable features were limited by the absence of alpha or paired-chain data. In a later analysis, some 18,000 TCR beta sequences were associated with specific HLA alleles at a false discovery rate of 0.05. Because HLA typing was unavailable for some donors at each locus, only the typed subset was used in association tests. An association between a missense DCLRE1C variant and V-gene and J-gene trimming of TCR beta chains was found in a later genetic analysis and replicated in an independent cohort. In a later genetic analysis, fewer N-insertions in productive TCRs were reported among donors in an Asian-associated ancestry cluster than the 666-donor mean. A later analysis found that most CMV-associated TCR beta chains appeared HLA-restricted, with HLA associations seemingly driven largely by CMV exposure.

The TCR was taken from a male donor in good health and CMV-seronegative. The sequencing sample was made of PBMCs.

The CDR3 protein sequence reads: CATSRDWTNQLGTAYEQYF. The nucleotides are TGTGCCACCAGCAGGGATTGGACTAACCAACTGGGAACCGCCTACGAGCAGTACTTC. This sequence uses TRBV15 and TRBJ2-7, and possibly TRBD2, on 6 matching bases. Trimming removed 3 bases from V and 2 bases from J, leaving 26 bases between the germline ends. From its cysteine to its phenylalanine, the CDR3 spans 19 amino acids. Kept here is only the CDR3 DNA, which spans 57 bases and is read in frame from base 1. In the germline V gene (reference sequence), CDR1 corresponds to LNHNV and CDR2 to YYDKDF. The variable domain in full, with residues beyond the CDR3 obtained from the reference TRBV15 and TRBJ2-7 genes, is DAMVIQNPRYQVTQFGKPVTLSCSQTLNHNVMYWYQQKSSQAPKLLFHYYDKDFNNEADTPDNFQSRRPNTSFCFLDIRSPGLGDTAMYLCATSRDWTNQLGTAYEQYFGPGTRLTVT.